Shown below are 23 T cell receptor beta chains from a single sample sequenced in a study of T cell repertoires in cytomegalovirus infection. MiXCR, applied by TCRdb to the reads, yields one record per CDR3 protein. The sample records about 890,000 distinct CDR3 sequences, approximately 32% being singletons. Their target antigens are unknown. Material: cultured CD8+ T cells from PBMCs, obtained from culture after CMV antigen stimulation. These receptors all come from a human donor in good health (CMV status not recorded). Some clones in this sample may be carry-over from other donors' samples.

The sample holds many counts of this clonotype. The CDR3 loop reads CASSPTGGEFISNQPQHF. DNA of the CDR3: TGTGCCAGCAGCCCCACAGGGGGTGAATTTATTAGCAATCAGCCCCAGCATTTT. The chain carries TRBV7-6 and TRBJ1-5; 8 positions agree with TRBD1. Germline loops: CDR1 SGHVS, CDR2 FNYEAQ. V lost 5 bases and J lost 0; bases outside the gene matches: 12. The CDR3 is made up of 18 amino acids.

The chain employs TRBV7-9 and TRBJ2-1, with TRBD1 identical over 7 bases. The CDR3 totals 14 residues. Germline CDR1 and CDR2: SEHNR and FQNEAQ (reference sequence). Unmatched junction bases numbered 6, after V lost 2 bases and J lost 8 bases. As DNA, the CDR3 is TGTGCCAGCAGCTTAATGACTCAGGGGGATGAGCAGTTCTTC. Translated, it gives CASSLMTQGDEQFF.

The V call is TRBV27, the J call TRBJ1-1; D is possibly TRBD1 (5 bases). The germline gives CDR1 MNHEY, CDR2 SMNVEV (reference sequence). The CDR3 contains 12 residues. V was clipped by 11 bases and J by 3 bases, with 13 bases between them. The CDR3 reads CAAGRGDTEAFF. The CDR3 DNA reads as TGTGCCGCGGGCCGAGGGGACACTGAAGCTTTCTTT.

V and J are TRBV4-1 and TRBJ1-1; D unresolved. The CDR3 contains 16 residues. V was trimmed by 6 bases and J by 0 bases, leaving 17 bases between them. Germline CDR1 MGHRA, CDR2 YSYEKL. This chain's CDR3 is CASSRGSFHLNTEAFF. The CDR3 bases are TGCGCCAGCAGTCGAGGATCATTCCACTTGAACACTGAAGCTTTCTTT.

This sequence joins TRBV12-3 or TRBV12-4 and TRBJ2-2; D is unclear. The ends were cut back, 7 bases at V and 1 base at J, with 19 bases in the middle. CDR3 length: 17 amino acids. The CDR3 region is CASTPPHWQRNTGELFF. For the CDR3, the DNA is TGTGCCAGCACCCCACCCCACTGGCAGAGGAACACCGGGGAGCTGTTTTTT.

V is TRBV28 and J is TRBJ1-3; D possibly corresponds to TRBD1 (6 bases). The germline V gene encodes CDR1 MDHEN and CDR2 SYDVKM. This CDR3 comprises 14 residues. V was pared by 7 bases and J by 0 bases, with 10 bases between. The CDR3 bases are TGTGCCAGCAAGCGACAGGACTCTGGAAACACCATATATTTT. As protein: CASKRQDSGNTIYF. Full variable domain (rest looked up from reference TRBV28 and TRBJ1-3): DVKVTQSSRYLVKRTGEKVFLECVQDMDHENMFWYRQDPGLGLRLIYFSYDVKMKEKGDIPEGYSVSREKKERFSLILESASTNQTSMYLCASKRQDSGNTIYFGEGSWLTVV.

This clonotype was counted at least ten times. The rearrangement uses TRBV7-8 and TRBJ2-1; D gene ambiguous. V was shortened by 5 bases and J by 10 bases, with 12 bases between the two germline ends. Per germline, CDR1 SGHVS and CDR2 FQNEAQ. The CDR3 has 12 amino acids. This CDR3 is CASSPIWKEQFF. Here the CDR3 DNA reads TGTGCCAGCAGCCCTATTTGGAAGGAGCAGTTCTTC.

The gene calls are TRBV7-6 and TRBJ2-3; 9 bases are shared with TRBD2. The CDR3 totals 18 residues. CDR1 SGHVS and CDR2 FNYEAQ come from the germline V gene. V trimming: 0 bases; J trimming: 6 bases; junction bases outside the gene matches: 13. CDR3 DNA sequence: TGTGCCAGCAGCTTAGCGCTGTCCGGCGGGGGGGCCGGGGATACGCAGTATTTT. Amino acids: CASSLALSGGGAGDTQYF.

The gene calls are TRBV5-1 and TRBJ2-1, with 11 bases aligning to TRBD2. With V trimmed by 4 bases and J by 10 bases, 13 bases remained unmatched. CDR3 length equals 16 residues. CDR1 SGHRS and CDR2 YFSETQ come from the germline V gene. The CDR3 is CASSGSGLAAKGEQFF. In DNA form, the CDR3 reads TGCGCCAGCAGCGGCTCGGGACTAGCGGCCAAGGGGGAGCAGTTCTTC. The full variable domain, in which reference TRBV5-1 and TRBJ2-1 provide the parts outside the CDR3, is KAGVTQTPRYLIKTRGQQVTLSCSPISGHRSVSWYQQTPGQGLQFLFEYFSETQRNKGNFPGRFSGRQFSNSRSEMNVSTLELGDSALYLCASSGSGLAAKGEQFFGPGTRLTVL.

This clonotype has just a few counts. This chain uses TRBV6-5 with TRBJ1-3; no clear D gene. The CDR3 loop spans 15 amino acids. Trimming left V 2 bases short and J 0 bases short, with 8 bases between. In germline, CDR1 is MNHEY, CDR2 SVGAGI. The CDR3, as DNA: TGTGCCAGCAGTTACCTAGGGATCTCTGGAAACACCATATATTTT. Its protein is CASSYLGISGNTIYF.

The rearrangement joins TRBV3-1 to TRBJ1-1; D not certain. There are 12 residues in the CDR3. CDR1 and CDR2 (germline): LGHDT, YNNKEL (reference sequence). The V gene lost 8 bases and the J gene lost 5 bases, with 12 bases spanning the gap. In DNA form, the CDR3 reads TGTGCCAGCTGTTGTCGGTCAACTGAAGCTTTCTTT. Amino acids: CASCCRSTEAFF. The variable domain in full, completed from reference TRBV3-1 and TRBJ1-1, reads DTAVSQTPKYLVTQMGNDKSIKCEQNLGHDTMYWYKQDSKKFLKIMFSYNNKELIINETVPNRFSPKSPDKAHLNLHINSLELGDSAVYFCASCCRSTEAFFGQGTRLTVV.

CDR3 in DNA: TGTGCCAGCAGTGACGACGTTCTGTTCCGGGAGAAACTGTTTTTT. It encodes CASSDDVLFREKLFF. The V gene is TRBV6-5, the J gene TRBJ1-4; D gene unclear. The CDR3 totals 15 residues. Germline V gene lookup returns CDR1 MNHEY and CDR2 SVGAGI. V lost 5 bases and J 11 bases, leaving 21 bases between the germline ends.

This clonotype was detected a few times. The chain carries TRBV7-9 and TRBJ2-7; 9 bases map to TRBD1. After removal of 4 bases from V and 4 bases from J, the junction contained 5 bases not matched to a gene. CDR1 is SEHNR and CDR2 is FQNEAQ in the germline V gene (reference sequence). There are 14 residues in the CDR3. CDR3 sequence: CASSSSGTGYEQYF. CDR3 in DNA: TGTGCCAGCAGCTCGTCCGGGACAGGGTACGAGCAGTACTTC.

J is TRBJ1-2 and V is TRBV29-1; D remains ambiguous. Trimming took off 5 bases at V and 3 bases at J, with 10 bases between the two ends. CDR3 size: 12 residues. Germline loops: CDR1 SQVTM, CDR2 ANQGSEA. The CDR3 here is CSVSEGDYGYTF. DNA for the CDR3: TGCAGCGTTTCTGAGGGAGACTATGGCTACACCTTC.

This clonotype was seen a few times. Here the CDR3 reads CASSFLSGTGGADTQYF. CDR3 nucleotide sequence: TGTGCCAGCAGCTTCCTTTCCGGGACAGGGGGGGCAGATACGCAGTATTTT. The chain uses TRBV5-6 and TRBJ2-3; 11 positions agree with TRBD1. The CDR3 is 17 amino acids. Germline values: CDR1 SGHDT, CDR2 YYEEEE. V trimming: 2 bases; J trimming: 4 bases; junction bases outside the gene matches: 9.

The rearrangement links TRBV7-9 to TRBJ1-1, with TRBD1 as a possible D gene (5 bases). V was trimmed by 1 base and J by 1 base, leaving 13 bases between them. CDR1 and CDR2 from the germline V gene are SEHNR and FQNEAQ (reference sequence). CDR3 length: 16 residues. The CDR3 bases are TGTGCCAGCAGCTTAGATTCTTGGACATCGAACACTGAAGCTTTCTTT. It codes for CASSLDSWTSNTEAFF.

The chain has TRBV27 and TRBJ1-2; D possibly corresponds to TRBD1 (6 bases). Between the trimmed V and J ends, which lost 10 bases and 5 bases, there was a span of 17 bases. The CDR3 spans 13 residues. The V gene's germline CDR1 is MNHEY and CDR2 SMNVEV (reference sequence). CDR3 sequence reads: CATRPGGAYGYTF. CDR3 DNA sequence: TGTGCCACTCGACCGGGGGGGGCTTATGGCTACACCTTC.

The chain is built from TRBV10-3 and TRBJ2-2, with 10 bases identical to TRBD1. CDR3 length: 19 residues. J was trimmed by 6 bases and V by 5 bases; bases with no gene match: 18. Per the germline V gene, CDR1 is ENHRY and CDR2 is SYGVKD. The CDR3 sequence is CAISLVGRRDRGSPGELFF. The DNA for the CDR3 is TGTGCCATCAGTCTTGTAGGACGACGGGACAGGGGCTCTCCCGGGGAGCTGTTTTTT.

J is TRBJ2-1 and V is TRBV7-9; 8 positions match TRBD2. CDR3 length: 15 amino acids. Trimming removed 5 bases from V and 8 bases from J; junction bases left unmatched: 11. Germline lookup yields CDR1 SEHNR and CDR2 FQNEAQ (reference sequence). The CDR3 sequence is CASSPLVEAGDEQFF. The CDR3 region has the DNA TGTGCCAGCAGCCCCCTCGTGGAAGCGGGGGATGAGCAGTTCTTC.

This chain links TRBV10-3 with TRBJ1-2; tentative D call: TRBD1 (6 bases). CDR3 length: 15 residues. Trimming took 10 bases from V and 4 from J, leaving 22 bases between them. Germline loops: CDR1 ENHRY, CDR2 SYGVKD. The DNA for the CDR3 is TGTGCCACCCGCGCTCAGGGGACGGTTGTCTATGGCTACACCTTC. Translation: CATRAQGTVVYGYTF.

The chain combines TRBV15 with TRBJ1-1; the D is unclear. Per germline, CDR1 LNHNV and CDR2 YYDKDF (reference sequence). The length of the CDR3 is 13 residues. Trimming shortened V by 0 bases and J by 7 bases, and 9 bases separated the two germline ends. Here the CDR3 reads CATSRDRVDEAFF. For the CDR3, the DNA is TGTGCCACCAGCAGAGATAGAGTTGATGAAGCTTTCTTT.

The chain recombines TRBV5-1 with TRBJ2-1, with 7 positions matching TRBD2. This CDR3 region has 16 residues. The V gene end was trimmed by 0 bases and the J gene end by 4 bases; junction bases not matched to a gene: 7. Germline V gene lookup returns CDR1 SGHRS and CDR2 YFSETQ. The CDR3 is CASSLVGLADYNEQFF. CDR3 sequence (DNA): TGCGCCAGCAGCTTGGTGGGTCTAGCGGATTACAATGAGCAGTTCTTC. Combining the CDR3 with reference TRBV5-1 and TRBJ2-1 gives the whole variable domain KAGVTQTPRYLIKTRGQQVTLSCSPISGHRSVSWYQQTPGQGLQFLFEYFSETQRNKGNFPGRFSGRQFSNSRSEMNVSTLELGDSALYLCASSLVGLADYNEQFFGPGTRLTVL.

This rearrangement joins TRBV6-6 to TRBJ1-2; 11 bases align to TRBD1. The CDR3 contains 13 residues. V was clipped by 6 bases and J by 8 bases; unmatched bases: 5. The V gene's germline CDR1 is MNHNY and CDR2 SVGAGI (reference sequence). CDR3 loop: CASRWGQGEGYTF. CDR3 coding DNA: TGTGCCAGCAGATGGGGACAGGGGGAAGGCTACACCTTC.